A single sample gave rise to the 28 T cell receptor beta chains below, sequenced in a study of cytomegalovirus exposure and HLA in healthy donors (dated by TCRdb to the late 2010s). Receptor libraries were prepared by the immunoSEQ multiplex PCR assay. A mixture of 60 forward primers for TCR Vbeta segments and 13 reverse primers for TCR Jbeta segments was used in the multiplex PCR. TCRdb limited this immuneACCESS table to in-frame rearrangements with V and J called. A share of clones is missing; checked studies link under half to unresolved V genes, and the rest is unexplained. The sample table lists about 150,000 clones, 80% of them with a count of one. Jointly, the top ten make up 1% of the sample. The sample consisted of PBMCs. The receptors stem from a woman between 45 and 60 years old in good health and CMV-seropositive.

This chain links TRBV29-1 with TRBJ2-1; D may be TRBD2 (7 bases). With 7 bases removed from V and 6 bases from J, the gap between germline ends came to 16 bases. This CDR3 is built from 13 residues. The germline V gene encodes CDR1 SQVTM and CDR2 ANQGSEA. CDR3 loop: CSEGGTYLNEQFF. The CDR3 nucleotides are TGCAGCGAGGGGGGGACTTACCTCAATGAGCAGTTCTTC.

The rearrangement links TRBV6-4 to TRBJ2-1; 7 bases match TRBD2. This CDR3 is 15 amino acids long. J lost 4 bases, V lost 5 bases, and 8 bases had no gene match. Germline CDR1 and CDR2: MRHNA and SNTAGT. The CDR3 loop is CASSPWGGRYNEQFF. The CDR3 nucleotides read TGTGCCAGCAGTCCTTGGGGAGGGCGTTACAATGAGCAGTTCTTC.

The chain carries TRBV27 and TRBJ1-5, with a weak D call TRBD1 (5 bases). Germline V gene sequence: CDR1 MNHEY, CDR2 SMNVEV (reference sequence). V lost 1 base to trimming and J lost 4 bases, with 11 bases between them. The CDR3 is made up of 15 amino acids. The CDR3: CASSLYGQGNQPQHF. The CDR3 DNA is TGTGCCAGCAGTTTATATGGGCAGGGTAATCAGCCCCAGCATTTT.

The chain has TRBV14 and TRBJ2-7, with a tentative D call TRBD1 (7 bases). CDR3 length equals 14 residues. Trimming pared 5 bases from V and 6 bases from J, leaving 17 bases between. Per the germline V gene, CDR1 is SGHDN and CDR2 is FVKESK. The CDR3, as DNA: TGTGCCAGCAGCTTCACGCGACAGGGACTCGAGCAGTACTTC. Its protein is CASSFTRQGLEQYF.

The chain links TRBV27 to TRBJ2-3; TRBD2 might be the D (6 bases). Trimming took 5 bases from V and 2 from J, leaving 20 bases between them. The CDR3 consists of 17 residues. Germline CDR1 reads MNHEY; CDR2 reads SMNVEV (reference sequence). This CDR3 reads CASSPPQGSGNTDTQYF. In DNA, the CDR3 is TGTGCCAGCAGTCCACCTCAGGGTAGCGGTAACACAGATACGCAGTATTTT.

The J gene is TRBJ2-1, the V gene TRBV11-3; TRBD2 might be the D (6 bases). The CDR3 length is 15 residues. CDR1 SGHNT and CDR2 YENEEA come from the germline V gene. V was cut by 6 bases and J by 5 bases, with 17 bases left in between. Here the CDR3 reads CASSGGTLLDNEQFF. The CDR3 nucleotides read TGTGCCAGCAGTGGAGGGACCCTCCTTGACAATGAGCAGTTCTTC.

This clone was detected a few times. The rearrangement joins TRBV2 to TRBJ1-1; the D is unclear. The germline CDR1 and CDR2 sequences are SNHLY and FYNNEI. V lost 7 bases to trimming and J lost 5 bases, with 8 bases between them. The CDR3 spans 11 residues. The CDR3 loop reads CASKWATEAFF. The DNA of the CDR3 is TGTGCCAGCAAATGGGCGACTGAAGCTTTCTTT.

The rearrangement links TRBV14 to TRBJ2-2, with 8 bases lining up with TRBD1. The V gene end was trimmed by 2 bases and the J gene end by 0 bases; junction bases not matched to a gene: 11. Per germline, CDR1 SGHDN and CDR2 FVKESK. The length of the CDR3 is 19 residues. The CDR3 region has the DNA TGTGCCAGCAGCCAATGGCCCTGGACAGGGCTGGCGAACACCGGGGAGCTGTTTTTT. It codes for CASSQWPWTGLANTGELFF.

The chain recombines TRBV18 with TRBJ1-6; 7 bases align to TRBD1. Germline values: CDR1 KGHSH, CDR2 LQKENI. The J segment lost 14 bases and the V segment lost 3 bases, leaving 10 bases of the junction unmatched. The CDR3 runs to 14 residues. CDR3 nucleotide sequence: TGTGCCAGCTCACCTATGGTCACAGGGGTTGCCCTCCACTTT. As protein: CASSPMVTGVALHF.

The chain uses TRBV5-5 and TRBJ1-1; TRBD1 agrees at 8 bases. V lost 3 bases to trimming and J lost 0 bases; unmatched junction nucleotides: 10. CDR1 is SGHKS and CDR2 is YYEKEE in the germline V gene (reference sequence). The CDR3 extends over 17 amino acids. The CDR3 bases are TGTGCCAGCAGCTATAGGACAGGGTCTTCTATGAACACTGAAGCTTTCTTT. Residues: CASSYRTGSSMNTEAFF.

The chain is built from TRBV6-5 and TRBJ2-7; perhaps TRBD1 as D (5 bases). The V and J ends lost 2 bases and 0 bases respectively, with 11 bases between them. CDR1 MNHEY and CDR2 SVGAGI come from the germline V gene. The CDR3 runs 15 residues. In DNA form, the CDR3 reads TGTGCCAGCAGTTACCAAAAGACAGACTCCTACGAGCAGTACTTC. Residues: CASSYQKTDSYEQYF.

This chain uses TRBV5-4 with TRBJ2-7; 9 nucleotides agree with TRBD1. The CDR3 is 19 residues long. V lost 4 bases and J lost 7; bases outside the gene matches: 24. The V gene's germline CDR1 is SGHNT and CDR2 YYREEE (reference sequence). The CDR3 loop is CASSQIDRGFRTSYGEQYF. Here the CDR3 DNA reads TGTGCCAGCAGCCAAATCGACAGGGGGTTCCGGACATCCTATGGTGAGCAGTACTTC. The entire variable domain, with the rest obtained from reference TRBV5-4 and TRBJ2-7, is as follows: ETGVTQSPTHLIKTRGQQVTLRCSSQSGHNTVSWYQQALGQGPQFIFQYYREEENGRGNFPPRFSGLQFPNYSSELNVNALELDDSALYLCASSQIDRGFRTSYGEQYFGPGTRLTVT.

V gene TRBV6-4 combines with J gene TRBJ1-2; D not resolved. Trimming left V 0 bases short and J 7 bases short, with 6 bases between. The CDR3 contains 12 residues. Germline lookup yields CDR1 MRHNA and CDR2 SNTAGT. CDR3 sequence reads: CASSDSRSGYTF. The CDR3 DNA sequence: TGTGCCAGCAGTGACTCCCGGTCTGGCTACACCTTC.

The chain links TRBV2 to TRBJ1-5, with D unresolved. Germline V gene data show CDR1 as SNHLY and CDR2 as FYNNEI. V was clipped by 5 bases and J by 5 bases, with 19 bases between them. There are 16 residues in the CDR3. The CDR3 region is CASSKRGLDGDQPQHF. As DNA, the CDR3 is TGTGCCAGCAGTAAGCGGGGTCTTGACGGCGATCAGCCCCAGCATTTT.

This chain joins TRBV4-3 and TRBJ1-1; D is uncertain. Trimming pared 8 bases from V and 5 bases from J, leaving 15 bases between. This CDR3 has 13 amino acids. Germline lookup yields CDR1 LGHNA and CDR2 YSLEER. CDR3 in DNA: TGCGCCAGCGGCGACATAAGTAGGACTGAAGCTTTCTTT. It translates to CASGDISRTEAFF.

The rearrangement joins TRBV7-8 to TRBJ1-1, with 12 bases matching TRBD1. Germline CDR1 SGHVS, CDR2 FQNEAQ. Unmatched junction bases numbered 3, after V lost 2 bases and J lost 2 bases. The CDR3 contains 16 residues. CDR3 bases: TGTGCCAGCAGCTTATGGGACAGGGGGCTTAACACTGAAGCTTTCTTT. Protein sequence: CASSLWDRGLNTEAFF.

This chain joins TRBV6-5 and TRBJ1-2; D call uncertain. The V gene lost 2 bases and the J gene lost 0 bases, with 13 bases spanning the gap. This CDR3 has 16 residues. Germline V gene sequence: CDR1 MNHEY, CDR2 SVGAGI. The CDR3 DNA follows: TGTGCCAGCAGTTACAACGCCCGAGGATCTAACTATGGCTACACCTTC. This codes for CASSYNARGSNYGYTF.

The gene calls are TRBV19 and TRBJ1-1, with D maybe TRBD1 (6 bases). The CDR3 loop spans 15 amino acids. Per the germline V gene, CDR1 is LNHDA and CDR2 is SQIVND (reference sequence). V was clipped by 4 bases and J by 3 bases, with 15 bases between them. The CDR3 protein is CASSTGQIHYTEAFF. The CDR3 region has the DNA TGTGCCAGTAGTACAGGACAGATTCACTACACTGAAGCTTTCTTT.

V usage is TRBV9 and J usage is TRBJ2-1; D may be TRBD1 (5 bases). The V end lost 2 bases, the J end lost 5 bases, and 8 bases lay between the germline ends. The CDR3 loop spans 13 amino acids. Germline V lookup: CDR1 SGDLS, CDR2 YYNGEE. CDR3 DNA: TGTGCCAGCAGCGTTGAAGGGGACAATGAGCAGTTCTTC. It specifies CASSVEGDNEQFF. The full variable domain, with the rest looked up from reference TRBV9 and TRBJ2-1, is DSGVTQTPKHLITATGQRVTLRCSPRSGDLSVYWYQQSLDQGLQFLIQYYNGEERAKGNILERFSAQQFPDLHSELNLSSLELGDSALYFCASSVEGDNEQFFGPGTRLTVL.

This clone was recorded only once. This chain joins TRBV9 and TRBJ1-4, with D possibly matching TRBD1 (5 bases). The CDR3 is 15 residues long. Germline CDR1 and CDR2: SGDLS and YYNGEE. Trimming took off 0 bases at V and 4 bases at J, with 10 bases between the two ends. This chain's CDR3 is CASSVGRGINEKLFF. The CDR3 DNA is TGTGCCAGCAGCGTAGGACGGGGGATTAATGAAAAACTGTTTTTT.

The rearrangement joins TRBV7-2 to TRBJ2-2, with a weak D call TRBD2 (5 bases). The V end was cut by 7 bases, the J end by 4 bases, with 16 bases between. Per the germline V gene, CDR1 is SGHTA and CDR2 is FQGNSA. The CDR3 spans 15 residues. CDR3 sequence reads: CASTPFLAITGELFF. CDR3 nucleotides: TGTGCCAGCACCCCGTTCCTAGCAATCACCGGGGAGCTGTTTTTT.

The CDR3 coding sequence is TGTGCCAGCAGCAGACTCGGGACAGGGAACGAGCAGTACTTC. Amino acid sequence: CASSRLGTGNEQYF. This chain joins TRBV7-9 and TRBJ2-7; TRBD1 matches at 9 bases. Unmatched junction bases numbered 7, after V lost 5 bases and J lost 5 bases. Germline lookup yields CDR1 SEHNR and CDR2 FQNEAQ (reference sequence). The CDR3 has 14 amino acids.

The chain is built from TRBV7-2 and TRBJ2-7, with a possible D match to TRBD2 (5 bases). Trimming removed 6 bases from V and 2 bases from J, with 14 bases in between. Looked up from germline, CDR1 is SGHTA and CDR2 is FQGNSA. This CDR3 spans 14 amino acids. In nucleotides, the CDR3 is TGTGCCAGCAGTTTAACGGGAAGAGCCTACGAGCAGTACTTC. Protein product: CASSLTGRAYEQYF.

This clone was detected once. The J gene is TRBJ1-1, the V gene TRBV10-3; TRBD1 agrees at 10 bases. CDR3 length: 16 residues. Germline-derived CDR1 and CDR2 are ENHRY and SYGVKD. Trimming cost V 3 bases and J 4 bases; bases outside gene matches: 8. In DNA, the CDR3 is TGTGCCATCAGTGACCCTGGACAGGGGGAGGTCACTGAAGCTTTCTTT. This sequence encodes CAISDPGQGEVTEAFF.

In its sample, this clone was seen a few times. The chain links TRBV28 to TRBJ1-1; D unclear. This CDR3 has 13 residues. With 1 base removed from V and 6 bases from J, the gap between germline ends came to 9 bases. The V gene's germline CDR1 is MDHEN and CDR2 SYDVKM. DNA for the CDR3: TGTGCCAGCAGTTTATCCGGGCGGGCTGAAGCTTTCTTT. Its protein product is CASSLSGRAEAFF.

This clone was observed a few times. The chain combines TRBV27 with TRBJ2-7; TRBD1 aligns across 10 bases. The germline gives CDR1 MNHEY, CDR2 SMNVEV (reference sequence). The ends lost 2 bases at V and 4 bases at J; junction bases unmatched: 5. The CDR3 has 15 residues. Here the CDR3 DNA reads TGTGCCAGCAGTTTAACGGGACAGGGGTTATACGAGCAGTACTTC. It specifies CASSLTGQGLYEQYF.

The rearrangement links TRBV14 to TRBJ2-1, with a weak D call TRBD1 (6 bases). This CDR3 spans 11 amino acids. Germline values: CDR1 SGHDN, CDR2 FVKESK. The V gene lost 4 bases and the J gene lost 12 bases, with 10 bases spanning the gap. CDR3 bases: TGTGCCAGCAGCCTTGGACAGCCGCAGTTCTTC. Protein: CASSLGQPQFF. Full variable domain (missing parts from reference TRBV14 and TRBJ2-1): EAGVTQFPSHSVIEKGQTVTLRCDPISGHDNLYWYRRVMGKEIKFLLHFVKESKQDESGMPNNRFLAERTGGTYSTLKVQPAELEDSGVYFCASSLGQPQFFGPGTRLTVL.

This chain uses TRBV28 with TRBJ1-5; perhaps TRBD1 as D (5 bases). The germline V gene has CDR1 MDHEN and CDR2 SYDVKM. V gave up 3 bases and J gave up 7 bases, with 13 bases separating them. The CDR3 totals 14 residues. Written as DNA, the CDR3 is TGTGCCAGCAGTTTCATAGGGGTCCCCCAGCCCCAGCATTTT. Translated: CASSFIGVPQPQHF.